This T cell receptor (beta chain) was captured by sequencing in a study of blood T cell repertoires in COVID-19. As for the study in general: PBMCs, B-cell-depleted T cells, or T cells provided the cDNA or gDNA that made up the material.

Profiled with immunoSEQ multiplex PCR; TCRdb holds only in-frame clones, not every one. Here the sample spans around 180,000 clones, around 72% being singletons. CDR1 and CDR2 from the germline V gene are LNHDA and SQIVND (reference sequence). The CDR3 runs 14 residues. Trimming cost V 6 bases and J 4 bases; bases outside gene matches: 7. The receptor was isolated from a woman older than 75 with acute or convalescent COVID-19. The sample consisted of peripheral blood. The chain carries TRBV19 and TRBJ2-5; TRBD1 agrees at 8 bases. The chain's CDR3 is CASRKGQGGETQYF. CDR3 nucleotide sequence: TGTGCCAGTAGGAAAGGACAGGGAGGAGAGACCCAGTACTTC.